One and the same sample provided the 17 T cell receptor beta chains below, sequenced in a study of T-cell memory formation after mild COVID-19. TCRdb redid the calling of the 5' RACE reads with MiXCR, one entry per CDR3 protein. In the table there are around 130,000 distinct CDR3 sequences, approximately 17% of which are singletons. Sequencing input: PBMCs or a T cell subset sorted from them (not recorded which). The receptors come from a man younger than 35 who had mild COVID-19 (a few samples of this study predate the infection). Cell type and time point are not known.

This clonotype was found a few times. This chain uses TRBV3-1 with TRBJ1-2; TRBD1 is a possible D gene (6 bases). CDR1 is LGHDT, CDR2 YNNKEL, per germline (reference sequence). The CDR3 runs 13 residues. Trimming shortened V by 6 bases and J by 2 bases, and 10 bases separated the two germline ends. The CDR3 sequence: CASSNGQNYGYTF. The CDR3 DNA reads TGTGCCAGCAGTAATGGACAGAACTATGGCTACACCTTC.

This clonotype has more than one count but fewer than ten. The J gene is TRBJ1-5, the V gene TRBV6-5, with D unresolved. V was cut by 2 bases and J by 3 bases, with 8 bases left in between. Germline CDR1 MNHEY, CDR2 SVGAGI. This CDR3 comprises 14 residues. The CDR3, as DNA: TGTGCCAGCAGTTACGCCCAGATCAATCAGCCCCAGCATTTT. Residues: CASSYAQINQPQHF.

This clonotype was counted only a few times. The genes are TRBV5-1 and TRBJ2-2; D gene uncertain. Looked up from germline, CDR1 is SGHRS and CDR2 is YFSETQ. Trimming removed 3 bases at V and 4 bases at J, with 7 bases between. This CDR3 is 13 amino acids long. The CDR3 region has the DNA TGCGCCAGCAGCTCTAGTGTCACCGGGGAGCTGTTTTTT. Translating it yields CASSSSVTGELFF.

In DNA form, the CDR3 reads TGTGCCAGCAGCGGACTAGCGGGGGGCCAAGAGACCCAGTACTTC. Translating gives CASSGLAGGQETQYF. The chain links TRBV12-3 or TRBV12-4 to TRBJ2-5; 14 positions agree with TRBD2. This CDR3 contains 15 residues. The V segment lost 6 bases and the J segment 1 base; nucleotides outside the gene matches: 1.

This clonotype has just a few counts. This chain connects TRBV12-3 or TRBV12-4 to TRBJ2-5; 7 bases are a match to TRBD2. V shed 6 bases, J shed 2 bases, and the junction held 6 bases outside the gene matches. CDR3 size: 14 residues. The CDR3 sequence is CASSGGGRQETQYF. The CDR3 bases are TGTGCCAGCAGCGGCGGGGGAAGACAAGAGACCCAGTACTTC.

This clonotype was detected only a few times. V gene TRBV5-8 combines with J gene TRBJ2-3; 7 bases are shared with TRBD1. The junction had 11 bases not matched to a gene; V was cut back by 4 bases and J by 3 bases. The CDR3 covers 16 residues. Germline V lookup: CDR1 SGHTS, CDR2 YDEGEE. The CDR3 protein is CASSPGTASLTDTQYF. For the CDR3, the DNA is TGTGCCAGCAGCCCCGGGACAGCCAGTTTGACAGATACGCAGTATTTT.

The gene calls are TRBV4-2 and TRBJ1-1; D might be TRBD1 (6 bases). Trimming took 4 bases from V and 5 from J, leaving 20 bases between them. The V gene's germline CDR1 is LGHNA and CDR2 YNFKEQ. The CDR3 has 16 amino acids. Here the CDR3 DNA reads TGTGCCAGCAGCCGACGGAACATATCAGGGGCTACTGAAGCTTTCTTT. Protein sequence: CASSRRNISGATEAFF.

The chain recombines TRBV10-3 with TRBJ1-2; tentative D call: TRBD1 (5 bases). In germline, CDR1 is ENHRY, CDR2 SYGVKD. CDR3 length: 14 residues. V was pared by 6 bases and J by 2 bases, with 13 bases between. The CDR3 DNA reads TGTGCCATCAGCGGGGGGTCCGGGAACTATGGCTACACCTTC. It yields the protein CAISGGSGNYGYTF.

This clonotype was found a few times. This rearrangement joins TRBV7-8 to TRBJ1-2, with D tentatively TRBD1 (6 bases). Trimming took off 5 bases at V and 4 bases at J, with 17 bases between the two ends. The V gene's germline CDR1 is SGHVS and CDR2 FQNEAQ. The length of the CDR3 is 15 residues. The CDR3 DNA reads as TGTGCCAGCAGCGAAATACGACAGGATACCTATGGCTACACCTTC. Encoded protein: CASSEIRQDTYGYTF.

This clonotype was observed at least ten times. The chain couples TRBV19 to TRBJ1-5; no firm D call. There are 10 residues in the CDR3. CDR1 is LNHDA, CDR2 SQIVND, per germline (reference sequence). V lost 4 bases and J lost 7, with 2 bases in between. The CDR3: CASSRQPQHF. CDR3 DNA: TGTGCCAGTAGTAGACAGCCCCAGCATTTT.

This clonotype was found a few times. The chain recombines TRBV5-1 with TRBJ2-3, with D perhaps TRBD1 or TRBD2 (5 bases each). Germline-derived CDR1 and CDR2 are SGHRS and YFSETQ. The ends were cut back, 4 bases at V and 2 bases at J, with 11 bases in the middle. CDR3 length equals 14 residues. CDR3 sequence (DNA): TGCGCCAGCAGCAAACAGGAGGTCACAGATACGCAGTATTTT. Protein: CASSKQEVTDTQYF.

V and J are TRBV5-1 and TRBJ2-3; D is perhaps TRBD1 or TRBD2 (6 bases each). Germline lookup yields CDR1 SGHRS and CDR2 YFSETQ. CDR3 length equals 14 residues. The V gene lost 4 bases and the J gene lost 4 bases, with 13 bases spanning the gap. For the CDR3, the DNA is TGCGCCAGCAGCCCCCCCGGGGGCGCAGATACGCAGTATTTT. Protein: CASSPPGGADTQYF.

This clonotype turned up a few times. The chain is built from TRBV7-2 and TRBJ2-2; possibly TRBD2 for D (6 bases). Trimming removed 4 bases at V and 1 base at J, with 10 bases between. Germline V gene data show CDR1 as SGHTA and CDR2 as FQGNSA. The CDR3 covers 15 residues. The CDR3 loop is CASSSRDLNTGELFF. In DNA, the CDR3 is TGTGCCAGCAGCTCCCGGGACTTGAACACCGGGGAGCTGTTTTTT.

This chain joins TRBV12-3 or TRBV12-4 and TRBJ1-6; a possible D gene is TRBD1 (5 bases). There are 14 residues in the CDR3. Trimming pared 6 bases from V and 9 bases from J, leaving 15 bases between. CDR3 bases: TGTGCCAGCAGCCGGGTGGATGGGGGTTCACCCCTCCACTTT. Translating it yields CASSRVDGGSPLHF.

The chain joins TRBV6-5 to TRBJ2-5, with 7 bases fitting TRBD2. The CDR3 is 14 residues long. Germline CDR1 and CDR2: MNHEY and SVGAGI. The junction had 6 bases not matched to a gene; V was cut back by 1 base and J by 7 bases. CDR3 DNA sequence: TGTGCCAGCAGTTACTTCGGACTAGACGGGACCCAGTACTTC. Protein sequence: CASSYFGLDGTQYF.

The chain uses TRBV12-3 or TRBV12-4 and TRBJ1-5; maybe TRBD1 (6 bases). Trimming took off 1 base at V and 2 bases at J, with 9 bases between the two ends. The CDR3 spans 15 residues. The CDR3 bases are TGTGCCAGCAGTTTAGAGACAGGTCGCAATCAGCCCCAGCATTTT. It yields the protein CASSLETGRNQPQHF.

The gene calls are TRBV5-1 and TRBJ2-2; D is tentatively TRBD1 or TRBD2 (5 bases each). The CDR3 has 16 residues. Between the trimmed V and J ends, which lost 4 bases and 4 bases, there was a span of 17 bases. The V gene's germline CDR1 is SGHRS and CDR2 YFSETQ. DNA of the CDR3: TGCGCCAGCAGCCTCCTACCCGAGGGGATCACCGGGGAGCTGTTTTTT. Translation: CASSLLPEGITGELFF.